This T cell receptor beta chain was identified in a study of shared clonotypes between healthy human individuals. Assay used: immunoSEQ multiplex PCR; TCRdb lists only in-frame clones, some missing. The sample includes roughly 2 million clones, roughly 95% seen only once; the top ten take approximately 0.13%. With 8 bases clipped from V and 0 bases from J, the junction kept 10 bases outside the gene matches. Germline CDR1 reads ENHRY; CDR2 reads SYGVKD. The CDR3 length is 17 residues. This TCR derives from a man aged 18 to 29 in good health. The chain couples TRBV10-3 to TRBJ2-1, with 10 positions matching TRBD1. Sequencing was carried out using naive CD4+ T cells sorted from blood. Described subset: CD45RA+ positively selected. The CDR3 DNA is TGTGCCATCGGTGGGACAGGGGATCCGAGCTCCTACAATGAGCAGTTCTTC. It is translated as CAIGGTGDPSSYNEQFF.